The sample holds a few counts of the clone carrying this T cell receptor beta chain. What it binds is unknown. These data come from a study of T cell responses to AZD1222 COVID-19 vaccine. Notes on the study in general: The study found vaccine-associated CD4 TCRs spanning spike, dominant at 160-218 and 743-854. Of spike-specific TCRs, nearly half reportedly target regions left unmutated in variants. Scientists sampled the repertoires only once the peak T cell response had passed. The sample set comprised mostly white British donors with more females, and clonal diversity was possibly underestimated.

The protocol was immunoSEQ multiplex PCR, while the TCRdb copy is restricted to in-frame clones and leaves out a portion. Among about 170,000 clones, approximately 90% were seen once, and the ten largest hold about 3%. V dropped 3 bases and J dropped 3; count of bases not matched to a gene: 2. The CDR3 has 13 amino acids. CDR1 is LNHNV and CDR2 is YYDKDF in the germline V gene (reference sequence). This chain links TRBV15 with TRBJ2-7; 7 nucleotides agree with TRBD2. The sequencing used peripheral blood, collected on day 0 of AZD1222 vaccination. The source of this sequence is an adult in good health. DNA for the CDR3: TGTGCCACCAGCAGCGGACTAGACTACGAGCAGTACTTC. Translated, it gives CATSSGLDYEQYF.